This TCR beta chain is from a study of identical twins (TCRdb year 2016). General notes on the study: To test whether fetal clonotypes persist, this study deep-sequenced TCR alpha and beta repertoires from monozygotic twins, from unrelated adults of various ages, and from cord blood. To rule out contamination, replicate twin experiments were performed at different times with different library preparation protocols. Broad study findings and their caveats: Conclusions relied on cross-sectional statistical analysis, since the same donors could not be followed over many years. Zero-insertion analyses could be partly confounded by invariant T cells such as MAIT and iNKT, though diverse VJ usage argued against such confounding for most clonotypes. Excess twin sharing in beta out-of-frame sequences was weaker because fewer shared sequences lowered the signal-to-noise ratio. Out-of-frame TCR alpha sequences shared between twins showed an excess of low generation-probability sequences compared with coincidental sharing between unrelated individuals. Fewer insertions were carried by abundant cord blood beta clonotypes, a similar but weaker trend appeared in young adult naive repertoires, and no such trend appeared in memory repertoires. In monozygotic twins, recombination models systematically underestimated out-of-frame TCR alpha sharing, but the models matched the sharing seen between unrelated individuals.

The CDR3 holds 14 amino acids from the cysteine to the phenylalanine. Just the 42-base CDR3 DNA is kept, in frame starting at base 1. Cut back by 3 bases and 5 bases, the V and J ends lie 12 bases apart. The germline V gene encodes CDR1 SGHDT and CDR2 YYEEEE. This clonotype came up a few times. Its recognized antigen is unknown. Per-nucleotide qualities are absent, and no much larger clonotype sits a single base away. Only healthy Caucasian donors were included. Three pairs of female monozygotic twins, all aged 18 to 29 years, were included in the twin cohort. Miltenyi CD45RO+ enrichment and human naive T-cell isolation kits were used to isolate memory (CD45RO+) and naive T cells from PBMC. The protocol used for the library was 5' RACE. For sequencing, an Illumina HiSeq 2000 was employed. A universal primer binding site was added through template switching, and the final cDNA carried a unique molecular identifier so that TCR cDNA molecules could be counted accurately. Specific primers in the conserved constant-segment region were used to synthesize first-strand cDNA for the TCR alpha and beta chains. Each cDNA library was double barcoded, with a SMART-Mk sample barcode plus Illumina barcodes, to control for contamination. TruSeq adapter sequences along with Illumina sample barcodes were introduced in two successive PCR steps. Sequencing of the TCR alpha and beta cDNA libraries was done on the Illumina HiSeq platform using custom primers. The authors' analysis ran thus. MiGEC processed the raw reads to extract unique molecular identifiers, while MiXCR was used to determine the CDR3 positions. For each individual, recombination models were inferred using an EM algorithm with the repgenHMM and IGoR tools. Shared clonotype analysis was performed with the tcR package in R, normalizing sharing by the product of cloneset sizes. To study raw recombination free of thymic and clonal selection effects, out-of-frame nonproductive sequences were analyzed. TCRdb ran its own pipeline on the public reads, namely fastp trimming at Q25 and MiXCR clone calling, and kept in-frame beta chains. When rows share a CDR3 protein, they turn into one entry using the most common DNA and genes. Clone size and V and J calls follow TCRdb, not the original study. In all, the sample holds 250,000 or so distinct CDR3 sequences, and 12% of those were seen once. 3.5% to 5% of the sample is held by the ten biggest clonotypes.

The same specimen was also included in a second study, on yellow fever vaccine responses in identical twins. The second publication reports: According to the authors, in identical twins the way T cells responded to vaccination appeared partly convergent and partly personalized. In identical twins, the study followed T cell clones that responded to the vaccine with precision.

Material for sequencing was memory (CD45RO+) T cells sorted from blood. According to the study, the label for this sample's cell subset or site signals: CD45RO+ enriched T cells. The V and J segments used are TRBV5-6 and TRBJ1-3; possibly the D gene is TRBD1, per 5 matching bases. This receptor was obtained from a woman in her late teens or twenties in good health. Here is the DNA: TGTGCCAGCAGCTACGACAGTTCCCGAAACACCATATATTTT. This translates into CASSYDSSRNTIYF.